The T cell receptor (beta chain) described here comes from a study of regulatory T cells in long-lasting Graves disease. Time point reported: newly diagnosed GD, antithyroid drugs for less than 3 months. Scientists built the TCR library using RNA that was extracted from PBMCs. EDTA tubes received around 10 milliliters of drawn peripheral blood. Germline lookup yields CDR1 LNHDA and CDR2 SQIVND (reference sequence). The length of the CDR3 is 13 residues. This clonotype appeared a few times. Assembly of TCR beta libraries relied on iRepertoire HTBI primers together with Arm-PCR of CDR3 regions. TCRdb reanalysed the multiplex PCR reads using MiXCR and keeps one entry per CDR3 protein. The data show about 620,000 distinct CDR3 sequences, approximately 15% seen once. These data also formed part of another study, on T cells in Graves' hyperthyroidism and ophthalmopathy.

Here the sequenced sample was peripheral blood mononuclear cells (PBMCs), taken at new diagnosis, from a patient treated with antithyroid drugs. The clonotype comes from a woman younger than 45 with Graves disease. The V gene is TRBV19, the J gene TRBJ2-1; weak D call: TRBD2 (6 bases). Near its end, the DNA agrees better with TRBJ2-3, so the J call may be wrong. CDR3 nucleotide sequence: TGTGCCAGTATAAACGGAGGGACAGATACGCAGTATTTT. Amino acid sequence: CASINGGTDTQYF.